The present T cell receptor beta chain was sequenced within a study of HIV-infected patients and healthy controls. About the research overall: Total CDR3 counts per chain did not differ significantly between patients and controls. Study-wide results and caveats: Compared with healthy controls, HIV-infected patients showed less CDR3 sharing between individuals. HIV-associated CDR3 frequencies dropped significantly during therapy; CMV-associated ones, mostly rising, changed nonsignificantly.

Reverse transcription used approximately 500 ng RNA and constant-region primers for alpha and beta. Each of the alpha and beta chains got its own library through chain-specific third strand synthesis with indices. Two random hexamers, added before amplification and joined, formed each molecule's 12-nucleotide barcode. From the 5' RACE reads, TCRdb called clonotypes with MiXCR, one entry per CDR3 protein. The table lists 5,000 to 5,500 distinct CDR3 sequences, around 8.8% of them singletons, with just under 20% in the top ten. Whole blood was used without fractionation, so all unsorted peripheral T cells were included. By sample fraction, this clonotype is medium-sized. Its cognate antigen is unknown. The receptor was derived from an adult with HIV infection. Sample: blood, taken before antiretroviral therapy.

CDR3 residues: CSASFGGRETQYF. The CDR3 bases are TGCAGTGCGTCCTTCGGGGGGCGAGAGACCCAGTACTTC. This chain links TRBV20-1 with TRBJ2-5; the D gene is possibly TRBD2 (7 bases). From germline, CDR1 is DFQATT and CDR2 SNEGSKA (reference sequence). V gave up 6 bases and J gave up 4 bases, with 15 bases separating them. CDR3 length: 13 amino acids.